What follows are 14 T cell receptor beta chains derived from one specimen sequenced in a study of beta chain features in type 1 diabetes. Expressed TCRB transcripts were sequenced because the isolated RNA had all been reverse transcribed beforehand. Method: immunoSEQ multiplex PCR; TCRdb's copy keeps in-frame clones and lacks some. The table lists 130,000 to 150,000 clones, about a tenth of them singletons. Sequences were obtained from central memory CD4+ T cells from blood. The receptors were sampled from a young man in good health.

This clone showed up just a few times. The chain couples TRBV7-3 to TRBJ2-3; 8 nucleotides line up with TRBD2. Germline loops: CDR1 SGHTA, CDR2 FQGTGA. The CDR3 is 15 amino acids. Trimming cost V 5 bases and J 2 bases; bases outside gene matches: 6. CDR3 sequence (DNA): TGTGCCAGCAGCCTCATTAGCGGGGCCACAGATACGCAGTATTTT. Translated, it gives CASSLISGATDTQYF.

This clone was counted between two and nine times. The chain uses TRBV11-2 and TRBJ2-7; 7 positions agree with TRBD1. CDR1 is SGHAT, CDR2 FQNNGV, per germline. With 4 bases clipped from V and 6 bases from J, the junction kept 12 bases outside the gene matches. The CDR3 spans 15 residues. This CDR3 reads CASSSSTGSSGEQYF. The DNA for the CDR3 is TGTGCCAGCAGCTCATCGACAGGGTCATCCGGCGAGCAGTACTTC.

The chain couples TRBV9 to TRBJ2-1, with TRBD2 identical over 8 bases. This CDR3 contains 13 residues. The J segment lost 9 bases and the V segment lost 4 bases, leaving 6 bases of the junction unmatched. Germline CDR1 and CDR2: SGDLS and YYNGEE. For the CDR3, the DNA is TGTGCCAGCAGCAACCCGGGGGGGGGTGAGCAGTTCTTC. Amino acids: CASSNPGGGEQFF.

V and J are TRBV4-3 and TRBJ1-4, with TRBD1 matching 7 bases. Germline CDR1 LGHNA, CDR2 YSLEER. CDR3 length: 15 residues. The V gene end was trimmed by 0 bases and the J gene end by 6 bases; junction bases not matched to a gene: 4. CDR3 nucleotides: TGCGCCAGCAGCCAAGAACAGGGGCGTTATGAAAAACTGTTTTTT. This translates into CASSQEQGRYEKLFF.

This rearrangement joins TRBV5-1 to TRBJ2-7; 7 bases agree with TRBD1. Germline-derived CDR1 and CDR2 are SGHRS and YFSETQ. CDR3 length: 11 amino acids. V dropped 6 bases and J dropped 7; count of bases not matched to a gene: 4. The CDR3 nucleotides read TGCGCCAGCACCCTACAGGGGGAGCAGTACTTC. Protein product: CASTLQGEQYF.

Written as DNA, the CDR3 is TGTGCCAGCAGCTTAGCGCGGGGAATCTACGAGCAGTACTTC. Amino acid sequence: CASSLARGIYEQYF. The chain employs TRBV7-8 and TRBJ2-7; a weak D match, TRBD2 (6 bases). CDR1 SGHVS and CDR2 FQNEAQ come from the germline V gene. V lost 0 bases and J 3 bases, leaving 9 bases between the germline ends. This CDR3 has 14 amino acids.

This chain uses TRBV5-1 with TRBJ1-1, with 7 positions matching TRBD1. The trim removed 4 bases at V and 0 bases at J, leaving 3 bases unmatched. The CDR3 is made up of 14 amino acids. CDR1 and CDR2 from the germline V gene are SGHRS and YFSETQ. CDR3 region: CASSGDSLNTEAFF. CDR3 DNA: TGCGCCAGCAGCGGGGACAGCCTGAACACTGAAGCTTTCTTT.

This clone was recorded a few times. This chain connects TRBV14 to TRBJ2-2; 8 positions agree with TRBD1. Trimming at V came to 6 bases and at J to 1 base, leaving 4 bases not matched to a gene. This CDR3 spans 15 amino acids. CDR1 is SGHDN, CDR2 FVKESK, per germline. The CDR3 sequence is CASRPGTGNTGELFF. The CDR3 nucleotides read TGTGCCAGCAGACCCGGGACAGGGAACACCGGGGAGCTGTTTTTT.

This clone was found a few times. The chain has TRBV28 and TRBJ2-3, with TRBD1 matching 7 bases. Germline V gene data show CDR1 as MDHEN and CDR2 as SYDVKM. This CDR3 is built from 14 residues. Trimming at V came to 5 bases and at J to 4 bases, leaving 6 bases not matched to a gene. CDR3 nucleotides: TGTGCCAGCAGTACCGGGACAGTTCCAGATACGCAGTATTTT. Translating gives CASSTGTVPDTQYF.

This clone was picked up a small number of times. One junction end disagrees with the germline gene, perhaps due to a read error. The chain has TRBV28 and TRBJ1-2; D unresolved. The CDR3 consists of 15 residues. CDR1 MDHEN and CDR2 SYDVKM come from the germline V gene. This chain's CDR3 is CASRLWTEANYGYTF. DNA of the CDR3: TGTGCCAGCAGGTTATGGACTGAAGCTAACTATGGCTACACCTTC.

This clone was seen more than once but under ten times. The chain has TRBV2 and TRBJ1-3; TRBD1 matches at 7 bases. Germline lookup yields CDR1 SNHLY and CDR2 FYNNEI. V lost 7 bases and J lost 2; bases outside the gene matches: 5. The CDR3 runs to 14 residues. The CDR3 reads CASKRQGAGNTIYF. CDR3 DNA: TGTGCCAGCAAAAGACAGGGCGCTGGAAACACCATATATTTT. Supplemented by reference TRBV2 and TRBJ1-3, the full variable domain reads EPEVTQTPSHQVTQMGQEVILRCVPISNHLYFYWYRQILGQKVEFLVSFYNNEISEKSEIFDDQFSVERPDGSNFTLKIRSTKLEDSAMYFCASKRQGAGNTIYFGEGSWLTVV.

The sample holds a few counts of this clone. The rearrangement joins TRBV21-1 to TRBJ1-4; the table assigns TRBD1, which was not confirmed against the DNA. TRBV21-1 is a pseudogene locus. This CDR3 is built from 15 residues. The CDR3 sequence: CASSNEQGRNEKLFF. CDR3 nucleotide sequence: TGTGCCAGCAGCAACGAGCAGGGGCGCAATGAAAAACTGTTTTTT.

This clone was counted a single time. The chain recombines TRBV11-3 with TRBJ2-3, with 8 bases aligning to TRBD2. The V gene's germline CDR1 is SGHNT and CDR2 YENEEA. J gave up 2 bases and V 5 bases, and 3 bases lay outside the gene matches. This CDR3 region has 14 residues. CDR3 loop: CASSIGLATDTQYF. CDR3 DNA: TGTGCCAGCAGCATCGGACTAGCCACAGATACGCAGTATTTT.

The CDR3 DNA follows: TGCAGTGCTAGAGCCTCAGATACGCAGTATTTT. Amino acid sequence: CSARASDTQYF. V gene TRBV20-1 combines with J gene TRBJ2-3, with D unresolved. The ends were cut back, 1 base at V and 4 bases at J, with 3 bases in the middle. Germline values: CDR1 DFQATT, CDR2 SNEGSKA (reference sequence). The CDR3 runs to 11 residues.